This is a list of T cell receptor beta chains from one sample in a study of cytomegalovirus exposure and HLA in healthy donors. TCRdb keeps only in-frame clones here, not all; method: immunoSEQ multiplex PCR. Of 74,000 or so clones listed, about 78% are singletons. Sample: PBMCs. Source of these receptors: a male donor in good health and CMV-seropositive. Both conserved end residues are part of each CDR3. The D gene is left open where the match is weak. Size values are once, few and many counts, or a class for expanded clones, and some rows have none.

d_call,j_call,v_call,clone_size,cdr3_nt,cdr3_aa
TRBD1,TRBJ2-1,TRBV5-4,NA,TGTGCCAGCAGCTTGGTAGGGGGCGCGCAGTTCTTC,CASSLVGGAQFF
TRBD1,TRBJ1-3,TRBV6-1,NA,TGTGCCAGCAGTGGTGGCGGGACAGGGGAAGGAAACACCATATATTTT,CASSGGGTGEGNTIYF
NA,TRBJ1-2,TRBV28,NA,TGTGCCAGCAGTTCCCCGCCAACAGGGAACTATGGCTACACCTTC,CASSSPPTGNYGYTF
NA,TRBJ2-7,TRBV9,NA,TGTGCCAGCAGCCCGATCCTTTCGATCGCGGACACTCCCTACGAGCAGTACTTC,CASSPILSIADTPYEQYF
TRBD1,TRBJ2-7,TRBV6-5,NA,TGTGCCAGCAGTACTCAGACAGGGGGCAGCTACGAGCAGTACTTC,CASSTQTGGSYEQYF
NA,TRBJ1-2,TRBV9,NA,TGTGCCAGCAGCGAGAGCCCGGAGGGTGGAGGCTACACCTTC,CASSESPEGGGYTF
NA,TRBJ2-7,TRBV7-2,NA,TGTGCCAGCAGCCAATACCGACAGTCCCTAGGGGAGCAGTACTTC,CASSQYRQSLGEQYF
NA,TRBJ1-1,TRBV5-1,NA,TGCGCCAGCAGACCCTTAACAGGGATCAAAGCTTTCTTT,CASRPLTGIKAFF
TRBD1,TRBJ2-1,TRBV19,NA,TGTGCCAGTAGTATCGGACAGGGGGCATTCGATGAGCAGTTCTTC,CASSIGQGAFDEQFF
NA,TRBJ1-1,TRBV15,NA,TGTGCCACCAGCAGAGAGGGAGGCAACACTGAAGCTTTCTTT,CATSREGGNTEAFF
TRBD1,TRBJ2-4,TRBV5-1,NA,TGCGCCAGCAGCGCGGACAGGGGGTTAGACATTCAGTACTTC,CASSADRGLDIQYF
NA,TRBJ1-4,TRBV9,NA,TGTGCCAGCAGCTATGGGGGGGCGAGTGATGAAAAACTGTTTTTT,CASSYGGASDEKLFF
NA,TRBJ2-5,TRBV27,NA,TGTGCCAGCAGTCCGCGAGAGACCCAGTACTTC,CASSPRETQYF
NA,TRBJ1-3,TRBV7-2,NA,TGTGCCAGCAGCTCCCATCCCTCTGGAAACACCATATATTTT,CASSSHPSGNTIYF
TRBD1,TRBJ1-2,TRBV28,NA,TGTGCCAGCTTACCCGGAGACAGGGGTGGGTCTAACTATGGCTACACCTTC,CASLPGDRGGSNYGYTF
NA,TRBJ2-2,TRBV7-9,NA,TGTGCCAGCAGCTTAAGCCTTACGGCCGGGGAGCTGTTTTTT,CASSLSLTAGELFF
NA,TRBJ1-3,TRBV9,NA,TGTGCCAGCAGCGAAGGGGGTTACTCTGGAAACACCATATATTTT,CASSEGGYSGNTIYF
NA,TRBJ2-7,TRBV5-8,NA,TGTGCCAACAGCTTCAGTACGGGGGTCTCCTACGAGCAGTACTTC,CANSFSTGVSYEQYF
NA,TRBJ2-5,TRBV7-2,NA,TGTGCCAGCAGCCTAGGACTGGGTAAGACCCAGTACTTC,CASSLGLGKTQYF
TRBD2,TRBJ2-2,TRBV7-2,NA,TGTGCCACGGGGACTAGCGGCTACACCGGGGAGCTGTTTTTT,CATGTSGYTGELFF
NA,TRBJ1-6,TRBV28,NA,TGTGCCAGCAGTTTCACAGTATTCTATAATTCACCCCTCCACTTT,CASSFTVFYNSPLHF
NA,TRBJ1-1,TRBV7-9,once,TGTGCCAGCAGTATTTTTACTGAAGCTTTCTTT,CASSIFTEAFF
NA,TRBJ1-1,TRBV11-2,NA,TGTGCCAGCAGCTTAGGACGGATAGGGGACACTGAAGCTTTCTTT,CASSLGRIGDTEAFF
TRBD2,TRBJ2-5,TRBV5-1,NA,TGCGCCAGCAGCTACCAGGGACCTAGGACTAGCGGGAGGGGGATCGAGACCCAGTACTTC,CASSYQGPRTSGRGIETQYF
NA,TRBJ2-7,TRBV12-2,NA,TGTGCAAGTCGACCACGACAGGGGGCAAGCAACGAGCAGTACTTC,CASRPRQGASNEQYF
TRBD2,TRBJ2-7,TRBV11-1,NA,TGTGCCAGCAGCTCTAGCGGAACCTACGAGCAGTACTTC,CASSSSGTYEQYF
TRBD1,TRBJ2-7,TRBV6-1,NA,TGTGCCAGCAGGCACTCAGGGGGTACCAGCTACGAGCAGTACTTC,CASRHSGGTSYEQYF
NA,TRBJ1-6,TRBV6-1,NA,TGTGCCAGCAGTGGCGGGTATTTCAATTCACCCCTCCACTTT,CASSGGYFNSPLHF
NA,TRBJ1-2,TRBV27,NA,TGTGCCAGCACTCCCGTCCCGCACTTCTCTTATGGCTACACCTTC,CASTPVPHFSYGYTF
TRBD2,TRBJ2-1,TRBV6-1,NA,TGTGCCAGTAGGGGACTAGCGGCTCATTACAATGAGCAGTTCTTC,CASRGLAAHYNEQFF
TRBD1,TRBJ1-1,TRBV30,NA,TGTGCCTGGAGGACAGGGGCGAACACTGAAGCTTTCTTT,CAWRTGANTEAFF
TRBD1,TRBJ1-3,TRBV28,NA,TGTGCCAGCAGTTTAATAGGACAGGGAACTGGAAACACCATATATTTT,CASSLIGQGTGNTIYF
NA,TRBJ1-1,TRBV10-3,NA,TGTGCCATCAGTACCGGACTGTTCACTGAAGCTTTCTTT,CAISTGLFTEAFF
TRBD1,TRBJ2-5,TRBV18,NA,TGTGCCAGCTCACCCAGATCGAACAGGGGGGAGACCCAGTACTTC,CASSPRSNRGETQYF
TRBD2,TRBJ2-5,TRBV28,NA,TGTGCCAGCAGTTTGGGGAGGACTAGCGGGGGACAAGAGACCCAGTACTTC,CASSLGRTSGGQETQYF
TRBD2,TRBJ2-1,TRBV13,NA,TGTGCCAGCAGCTTAAGGCGGGGGAGCTACAATGAGCAGTTCTTC,CASSLRRGSYNEQFF
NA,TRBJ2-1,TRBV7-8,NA,TGTGCCAGCAGCTTAGCTGGGGGCCGACGGGCTTCCTCCTACAATGAGCAGTTCTTC,CASSLAGGRRASSYNEQFF
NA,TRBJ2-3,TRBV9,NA,TGTGCCAGCAGCGTAGCTGTCCCCGATACGCAGTATTTT,CASSVAVPDTQYF
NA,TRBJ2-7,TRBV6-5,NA,TGTGCCAGCAGTTACTCACGATTCTACGAGCAGTACTTC,CASSYSRFYEQYF
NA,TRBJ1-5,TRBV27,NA,TGTGCCAGCAGTAGGACACTCGGTCTTCAGCCCCAGCATTTT,CASSRTLGLQPQHF
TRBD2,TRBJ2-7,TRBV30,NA,TGTGCCTGGAGGGTGGCGGGAGCCTCCTACGAGCAGTACTTC,CAWRVAGASYEQYF
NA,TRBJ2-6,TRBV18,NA,TGTGCCAGCTCACCACCTCAGGGTTCGCTTGGGGCCAACGTCCTGACTTTC,CASSPPQGSLGANVLTF
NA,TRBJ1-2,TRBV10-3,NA,TGTGCCATCAGAAGCGATGGCTACACCTTC,CAIRSDGYTF
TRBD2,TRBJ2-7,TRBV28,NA,TGTGCCAGCAGTCCAACCCGCGGGGGGTACTCCTACGAGCAGTACTTC,CASSPTRGGYSYEQYF
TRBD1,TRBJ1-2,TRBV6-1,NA,TGTGCCAGCAGTGACAGGGGGCGGGCCTATGGCTACACCTTC,CASSDRGRAYGYTF
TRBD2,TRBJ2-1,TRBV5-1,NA,TGCGCCAGCAGCACAGCGACTAGCGGGACGCAGTTCTTC,CASSTATSGTQFF
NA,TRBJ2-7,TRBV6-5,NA,TGTGCCAGCAGTTACTCCCAGACCTACGAGCAGTACTTC,CASSYSQTYEQYF
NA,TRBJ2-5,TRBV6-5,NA,TGTGCCAGCAGTTACGGGGTCGGGAAAGGGGAGACCCAGTACTTC,CASSYGVGKGETQYF
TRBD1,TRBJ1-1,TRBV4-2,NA,TGTGCCAGCAGCCAGGCGAGGGGGCGGGTAGGGTTCGCTGAAGCTTTCTTT,CASSQARGRVGFAEAFF